This TCR beta chain was identified during a study of tumor-infiltrating lymphocytes in glioblastoma multiforme. Three nested ARM-PCR rounds with V-beta and C-beta primers built TCRB libraries. MiXCR, run by TCRdb on the multiplex PCR reads, gives a single entry per CDR3 protein. The sample includes approximately 15,000 distinct CDR3 sequences, over 55% of them seen just once. J was trimmed by 5 bases and V by 7 bases; bases with no gene match: 4. This CDR3 has 13 amino acids. Germline lookup yields CDR1 MNHEY and CDR2 SVGEGT. General study points: Unequal TCR RNA per T cell might skew measured clone sizes. Just one glioblastoma patient contributed to the TCR-mutation comparison.

With regard to this clonotype: No antigen is known for it.

This clonotype originated in a male donor with glioblastoma. Sequencing input: brain tumor tissue. V usage is TRBV6-2 or TRBV6-3 and J usage is TRBJ2-2; 7 nucleotides agree with TRBD1. The CDR3 protein is CASNTGVTGELFF. The CDR3 coding sequence is TGTGCCAGCAATACAGGGGTTACCGGGGAGCTGTTTTTT.